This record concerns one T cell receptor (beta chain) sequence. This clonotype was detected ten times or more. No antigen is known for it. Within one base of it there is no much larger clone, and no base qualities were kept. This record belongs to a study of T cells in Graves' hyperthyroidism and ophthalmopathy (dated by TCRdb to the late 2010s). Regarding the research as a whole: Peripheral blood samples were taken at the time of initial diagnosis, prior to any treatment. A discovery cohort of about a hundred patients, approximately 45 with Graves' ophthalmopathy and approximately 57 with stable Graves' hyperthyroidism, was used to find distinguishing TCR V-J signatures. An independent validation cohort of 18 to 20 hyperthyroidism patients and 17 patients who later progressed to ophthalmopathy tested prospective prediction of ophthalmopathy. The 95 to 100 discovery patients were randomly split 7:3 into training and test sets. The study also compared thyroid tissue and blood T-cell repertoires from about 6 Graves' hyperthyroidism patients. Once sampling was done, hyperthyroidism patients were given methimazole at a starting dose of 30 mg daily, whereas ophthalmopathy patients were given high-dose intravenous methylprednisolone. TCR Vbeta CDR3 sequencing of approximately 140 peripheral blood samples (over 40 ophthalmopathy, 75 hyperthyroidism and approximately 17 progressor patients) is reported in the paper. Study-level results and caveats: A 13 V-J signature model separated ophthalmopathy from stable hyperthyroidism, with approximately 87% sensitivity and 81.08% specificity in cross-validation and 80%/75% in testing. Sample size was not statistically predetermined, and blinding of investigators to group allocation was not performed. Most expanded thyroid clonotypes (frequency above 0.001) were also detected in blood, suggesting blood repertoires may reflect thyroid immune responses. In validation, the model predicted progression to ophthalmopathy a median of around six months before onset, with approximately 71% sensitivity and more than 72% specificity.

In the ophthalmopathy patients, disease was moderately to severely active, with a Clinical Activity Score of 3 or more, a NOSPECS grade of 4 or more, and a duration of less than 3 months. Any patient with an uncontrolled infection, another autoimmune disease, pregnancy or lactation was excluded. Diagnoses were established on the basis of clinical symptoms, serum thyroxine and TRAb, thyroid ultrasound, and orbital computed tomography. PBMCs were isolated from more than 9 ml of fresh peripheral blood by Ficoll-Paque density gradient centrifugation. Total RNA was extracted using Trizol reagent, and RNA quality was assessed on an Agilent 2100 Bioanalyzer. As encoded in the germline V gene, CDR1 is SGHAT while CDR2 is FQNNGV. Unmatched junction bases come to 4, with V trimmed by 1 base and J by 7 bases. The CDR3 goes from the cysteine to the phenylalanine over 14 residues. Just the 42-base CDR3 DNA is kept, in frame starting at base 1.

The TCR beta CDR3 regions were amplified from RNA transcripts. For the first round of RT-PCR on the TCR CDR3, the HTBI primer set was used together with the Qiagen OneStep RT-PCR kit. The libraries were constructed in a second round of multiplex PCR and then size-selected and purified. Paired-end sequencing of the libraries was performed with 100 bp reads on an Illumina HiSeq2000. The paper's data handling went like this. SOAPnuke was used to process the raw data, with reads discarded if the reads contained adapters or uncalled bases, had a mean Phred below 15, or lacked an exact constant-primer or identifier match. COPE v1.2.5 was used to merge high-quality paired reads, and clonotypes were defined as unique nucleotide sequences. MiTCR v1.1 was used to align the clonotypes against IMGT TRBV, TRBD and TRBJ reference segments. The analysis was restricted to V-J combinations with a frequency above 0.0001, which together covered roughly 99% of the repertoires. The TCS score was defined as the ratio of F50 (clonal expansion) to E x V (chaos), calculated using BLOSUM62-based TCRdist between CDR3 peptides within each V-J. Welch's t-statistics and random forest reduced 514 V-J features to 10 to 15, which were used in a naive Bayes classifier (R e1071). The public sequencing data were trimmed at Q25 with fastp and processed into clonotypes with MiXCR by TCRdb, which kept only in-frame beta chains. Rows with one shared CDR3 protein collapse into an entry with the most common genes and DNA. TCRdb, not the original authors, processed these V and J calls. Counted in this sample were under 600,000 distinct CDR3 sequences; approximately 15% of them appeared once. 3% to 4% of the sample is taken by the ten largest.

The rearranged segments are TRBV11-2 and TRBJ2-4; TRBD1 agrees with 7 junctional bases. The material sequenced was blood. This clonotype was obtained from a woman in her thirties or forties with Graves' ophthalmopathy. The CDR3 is CASSLGGTANIQYF. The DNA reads TGTGCCAGCAGCTTAGGTGGGACAGCTAACATTCAGTACTTC.